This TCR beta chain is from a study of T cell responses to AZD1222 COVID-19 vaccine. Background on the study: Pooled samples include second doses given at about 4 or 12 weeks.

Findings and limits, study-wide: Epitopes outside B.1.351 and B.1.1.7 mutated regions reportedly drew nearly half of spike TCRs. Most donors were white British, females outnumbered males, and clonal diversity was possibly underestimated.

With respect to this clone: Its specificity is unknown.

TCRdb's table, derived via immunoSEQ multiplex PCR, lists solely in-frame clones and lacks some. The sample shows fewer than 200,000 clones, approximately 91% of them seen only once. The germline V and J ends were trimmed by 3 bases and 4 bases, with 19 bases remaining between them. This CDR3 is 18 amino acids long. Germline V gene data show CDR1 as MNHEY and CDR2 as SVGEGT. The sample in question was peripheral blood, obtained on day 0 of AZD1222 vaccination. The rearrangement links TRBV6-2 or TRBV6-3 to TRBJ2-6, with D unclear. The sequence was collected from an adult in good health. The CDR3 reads CASSYQVGHDLGANVLTF. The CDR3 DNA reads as TGTGCCAGCAGTTATCAGGTCGGCCACGATTTGGGGGCCAACGTCCTGACTTTC.